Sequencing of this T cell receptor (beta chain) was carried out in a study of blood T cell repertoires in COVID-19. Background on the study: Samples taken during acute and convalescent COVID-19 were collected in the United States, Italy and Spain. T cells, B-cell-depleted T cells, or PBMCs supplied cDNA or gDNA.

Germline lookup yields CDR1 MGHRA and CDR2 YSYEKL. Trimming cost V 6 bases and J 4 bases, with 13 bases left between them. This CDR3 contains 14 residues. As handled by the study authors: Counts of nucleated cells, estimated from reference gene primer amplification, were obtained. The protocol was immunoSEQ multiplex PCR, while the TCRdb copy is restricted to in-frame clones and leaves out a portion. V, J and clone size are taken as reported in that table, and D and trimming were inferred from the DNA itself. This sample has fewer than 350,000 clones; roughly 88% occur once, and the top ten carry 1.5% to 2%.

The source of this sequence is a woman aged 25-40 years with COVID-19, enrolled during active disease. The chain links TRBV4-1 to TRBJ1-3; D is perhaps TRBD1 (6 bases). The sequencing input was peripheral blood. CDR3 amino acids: CASSPGHQGNTIYF. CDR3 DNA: TGCGCCAGCAGTCCGGGACACCAAGGAAACACCATATATTTT.